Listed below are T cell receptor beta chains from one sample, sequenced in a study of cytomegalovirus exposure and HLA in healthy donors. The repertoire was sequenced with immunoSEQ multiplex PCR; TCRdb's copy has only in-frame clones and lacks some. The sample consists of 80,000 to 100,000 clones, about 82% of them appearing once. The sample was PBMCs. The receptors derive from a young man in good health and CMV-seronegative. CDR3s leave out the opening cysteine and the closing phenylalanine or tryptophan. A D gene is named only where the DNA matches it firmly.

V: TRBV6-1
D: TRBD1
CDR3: ASSTQGAADTQY

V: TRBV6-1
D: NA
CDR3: ASRAGAGANVLT

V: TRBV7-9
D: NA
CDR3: ASSLVSGAPDGELF

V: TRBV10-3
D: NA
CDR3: AISGQDGKNEKLF

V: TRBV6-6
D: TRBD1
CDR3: AGQGGGNTIY

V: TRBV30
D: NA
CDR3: AWIEAVNTEAF

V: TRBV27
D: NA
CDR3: ASAFQGSGANVLT

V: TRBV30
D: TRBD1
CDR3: AWSVIGGLGAF

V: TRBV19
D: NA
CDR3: ASSFYSWDEKLF

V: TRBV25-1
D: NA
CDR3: ASSAALVGGELF